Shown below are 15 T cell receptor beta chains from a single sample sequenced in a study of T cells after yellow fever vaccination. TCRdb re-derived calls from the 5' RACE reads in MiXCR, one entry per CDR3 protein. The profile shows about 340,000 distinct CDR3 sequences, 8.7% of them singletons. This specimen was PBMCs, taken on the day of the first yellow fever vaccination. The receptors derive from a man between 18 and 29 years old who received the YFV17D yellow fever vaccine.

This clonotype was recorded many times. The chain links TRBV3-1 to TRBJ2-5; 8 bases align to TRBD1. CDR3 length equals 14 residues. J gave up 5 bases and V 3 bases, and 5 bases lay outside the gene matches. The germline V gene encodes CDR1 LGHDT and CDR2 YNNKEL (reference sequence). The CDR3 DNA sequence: TGTGCCAGCAGCCAGGGGACAGGCTATGAGACCCAGTACTTC. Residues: CASSQGTGYETQYF.

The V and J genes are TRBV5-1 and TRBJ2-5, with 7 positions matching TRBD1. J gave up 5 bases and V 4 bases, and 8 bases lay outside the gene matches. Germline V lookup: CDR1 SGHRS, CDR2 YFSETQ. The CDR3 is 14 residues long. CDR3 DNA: TGCGCCAGCAGCCCGGGACAGCTTTTGGAGACCCAGTACTTC. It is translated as CASSPGQLLETQYF.

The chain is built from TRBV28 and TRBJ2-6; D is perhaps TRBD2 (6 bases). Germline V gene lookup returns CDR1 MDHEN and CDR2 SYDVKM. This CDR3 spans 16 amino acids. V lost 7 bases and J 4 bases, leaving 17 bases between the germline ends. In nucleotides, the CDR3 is TGTGCCAGCACCCCCGTGGAGGGAACCGGGGCCAACGTCCTGACTTTC. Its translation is CASTPVEGTGANVLTF.

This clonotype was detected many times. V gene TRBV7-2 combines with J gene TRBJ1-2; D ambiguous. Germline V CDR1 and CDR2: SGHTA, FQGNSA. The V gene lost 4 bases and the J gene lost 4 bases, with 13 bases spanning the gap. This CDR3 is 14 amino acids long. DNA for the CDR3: TGTGCCAGCAGCTCGGCCGAAAAAGTCTATGGCTACACCTTC. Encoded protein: CASSSAEKVYGYTF.

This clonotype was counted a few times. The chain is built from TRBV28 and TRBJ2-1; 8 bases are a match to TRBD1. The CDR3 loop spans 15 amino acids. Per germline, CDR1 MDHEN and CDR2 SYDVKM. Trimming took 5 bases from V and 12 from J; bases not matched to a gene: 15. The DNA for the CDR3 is TGTGCCAGCAGTCTAGGACAGGGCTCAGGGTTTGGGCAGTTCTTC. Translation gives CASSLGQGSGFGQFF.

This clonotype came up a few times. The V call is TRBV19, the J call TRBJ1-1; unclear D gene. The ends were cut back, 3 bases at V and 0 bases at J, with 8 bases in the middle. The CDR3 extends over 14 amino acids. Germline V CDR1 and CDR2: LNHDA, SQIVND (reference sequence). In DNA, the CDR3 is TGTGCCAGTAGTATTAAGTCCATGAACACTGAAGCTTTCTTT. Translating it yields CASSIKSMNTEAFF.

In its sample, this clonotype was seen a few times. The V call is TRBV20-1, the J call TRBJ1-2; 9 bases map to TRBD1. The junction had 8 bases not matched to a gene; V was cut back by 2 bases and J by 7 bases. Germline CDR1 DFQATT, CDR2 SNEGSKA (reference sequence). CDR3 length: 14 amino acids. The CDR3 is CSARRGQGDRGYTF. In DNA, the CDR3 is TGCAGTGCTAGACGGGGACAGGGTGACCGTGGCTACACCTTC.

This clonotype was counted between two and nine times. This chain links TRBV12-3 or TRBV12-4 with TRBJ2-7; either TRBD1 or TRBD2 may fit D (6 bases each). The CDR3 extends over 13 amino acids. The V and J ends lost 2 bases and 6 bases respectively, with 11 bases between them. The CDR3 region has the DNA TGTGCCAGCAGTTTACGGGGGCAAGGCGAGCAGTACTTC. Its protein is CASSLRGQGEQYF.

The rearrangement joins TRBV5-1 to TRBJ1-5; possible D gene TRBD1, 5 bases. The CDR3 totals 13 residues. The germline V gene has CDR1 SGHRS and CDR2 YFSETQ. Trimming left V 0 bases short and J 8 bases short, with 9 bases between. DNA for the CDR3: TGCGCCAGCAGCTTGGCACCCAGGGAGCCCCAGCATTTT. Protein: CASSLAPREPQHF.

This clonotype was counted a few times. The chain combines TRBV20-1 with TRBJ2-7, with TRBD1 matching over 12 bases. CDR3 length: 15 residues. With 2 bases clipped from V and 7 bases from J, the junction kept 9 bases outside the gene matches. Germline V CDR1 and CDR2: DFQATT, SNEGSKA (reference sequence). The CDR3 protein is CSARSPGQGAREQYV. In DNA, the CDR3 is TGCAGTGCTAGATCCCCGGGACAGGGGGCTCGGGAGCAGTACGTC.

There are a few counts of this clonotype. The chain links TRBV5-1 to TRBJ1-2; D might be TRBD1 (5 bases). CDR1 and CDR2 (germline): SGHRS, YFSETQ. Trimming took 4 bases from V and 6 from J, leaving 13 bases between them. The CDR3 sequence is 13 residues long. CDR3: CASSRDSSDGYTF. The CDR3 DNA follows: TGCGCCAGCAGCCGAGACAGCTCCGATGGCTACACCTTC.

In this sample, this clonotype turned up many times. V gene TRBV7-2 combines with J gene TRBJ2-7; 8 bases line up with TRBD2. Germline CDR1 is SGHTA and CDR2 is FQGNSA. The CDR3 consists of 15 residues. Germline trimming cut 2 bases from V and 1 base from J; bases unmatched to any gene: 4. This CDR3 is CASSLRASGSYEQYF. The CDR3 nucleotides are TGTGCCAGCAGCTTAAGGGCTAGCGGGTCCTACGAGCAGTACTTC.

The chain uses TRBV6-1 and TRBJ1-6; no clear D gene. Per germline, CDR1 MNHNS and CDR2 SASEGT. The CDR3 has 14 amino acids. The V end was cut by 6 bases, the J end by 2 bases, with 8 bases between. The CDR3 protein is CASRSSTYNSPLHF. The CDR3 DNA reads TGTGCCAGCAGGAGCAGCACCTATAATTCACCCCTCCACTTT.

CDR3 nucleotides: TGTGCCATCAGCGAAGTCGGGGGTAACTATGGCTACACCTTC. Encoded protein: CAISEVGGNYGYTF. This chain connects TRBV10-3 to TRBJ1-2; D is perhaps TRBD1 (5 bases). Germline V gene sequence: CDR1 ENHRY, CDR2 SYGVKD. The CDR3 sequence is 14 residues long. Trimming shortened V by 6 bases and J by 1 base, and 12 bases separated the two germline ends.

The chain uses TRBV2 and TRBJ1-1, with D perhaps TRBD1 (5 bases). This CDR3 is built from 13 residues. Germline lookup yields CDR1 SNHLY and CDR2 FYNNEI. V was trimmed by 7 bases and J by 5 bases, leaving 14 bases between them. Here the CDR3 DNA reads TGTGCCAGCACCCGGGGCCCGGGGACTGAAGCTTTCTTT. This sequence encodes CASTRGPGTEAFF.